This paragraph reports one T cell receptor (beta chain). The sample is drawn from a study of OX40 agonist ivuxolimab in advanced cancers. The assay was immunoSEQ multiplex PCR, and TCRdb's table has in-frame clones only and misses some. The profile shows around 65,000 clones, 70% to 90% of them singletons. Germline V gives CDR1 MDHEN, CDR2 SYDVKM. This CDR3 has 15 residues. Trimming at V came to 11 bases and at J to 4 bases, leaving 15 bases not matched to a gene. The chain is built from TRBV28 and TRBJ1-2; 8 positions agree with TRBD1. The sequences come from CD4+ or CD8+ T cells sorted from blood, collected in a trial of the OX40 agonist ivuxolimab. This TCR was sampled from an adult with an advanced solid tumor such as melanoma, head and neck, liver or kidney cancer. DNA for the CDR3: TGTGCCTCCGGGACAGGAGAATTATCGTCCTATGGCTACACCTTC. This gives the protein CASGTGELSSYGYTF.